This T cell receptor beta chain was obtained from a study of identifying expanded T cells in peripheral blood. TCRdb's copy holds only in-frame clones and misses some; the assay was immunoSEQ multiplex PCR. The data contain more than 95,000 clones, around 84% of them singletons. The clonotype comes from a person between 18 and 75 years old in good health. The sample consisted of blood.

CDR3 amino acids: CASSPVDGTLNTEAFF. CDR3 sequence (DNA): TGTGCCAGCAGCCCGGTGGACGGAACTCTGAACACTGAAGCTTTCTTT. The chain combines TRBV5-4 with TRBJ1-1; D ambiguous. This CDR3 comprises 16 residues. V gave up 4 bases and J gave up 0 bases, with 16 bases separating them. Germline V gene sequence: CDR1 SGHNT, CDR2 YYREEE (reference sequence).